The 16 T cell receptor beta chains below all came from one sample that was sequenced in a study of T-cell reconstitution after alpha-beta-depleted transplantation in children. Unique molecular identifiers were incorporated when the TCRbeta library was constructed. Using its own MiXCR run on the PCR reads, TCRdb lists one record per CDR3 protein. The sample carries some 200,000 distinct CDR3 sequences, approximately 15% recorded once. The sample was PBMCs from the stem cell graft donor, taken from the stem cell graft. These receptors were collected from a human donor who donated a stem cell graft to a child with acute lymphoblastic leukemia.

CDR3 nucleotides: TGCAGCGTTGTCCGGGTGGTGAACACTGAAGCTTTCTTT. Amino acid sequence: CSVVRVVNTEAFF. The chain has TRBV29-1 and TRBJ1-1; D not resolved. CDR1 is SQVTM and CDR2 is ANQGSEA in the germline V gene. This CDR3 spans 13 amino acids. V was pared by 4 bases and J by 0 bases, with 9 bases between.

This clonotype has ten or more counts. The rearrangement links TRBV5-6 to TRBJ2-2, with D tentatively TRBD2 (5 bases). Germline CDR1 SGHDT, CDR2 YYEEEE. The CDR3 runs to 15 residues. V was pared by 4 bases and J by 1 base, with 11 bases between. The CDR3 DNA is TGTGCCAGCAGCAGGACTTACAGGAACACCGGGGAGCTGTTTTTT. It codes for CASSRTYRNTGELFF.

This clonotype turned up a few times. The rearrangement joins TRBV18 to TRBJ1-5, with D maybe TRBD1 (6 bases). CDR1 is KGHSH, CDR2 LQKENI, per germline. CDR3 length equals 17 residues. The V and J ends lost 0 bases and 6 bases respectively, with 18 bases between them. The CDR3 here is CASSPPPGRGAGQPQHF. As DNA, the CDR3 is TGTGCCAGCTCACCACCTCCCGGGCGGGGGGCGGGTCAGCCCCAGCATTTT.

This clonotype was counted at least ten times. J is TRBJ2-6 and V is TRBV29-1; the D is unclear. The germline V gene encodes CDR1 SQVTM and CDR2 ANQGSEA. This CDR3 comprises 15 residues. Trimming shortened V by 7 bases and J by 0 bases, and 13 bases separated the two germline ends. Here the CDR3 reads CSAFPGPSGANVLTF. The CDR3, as DNA: TGCAGCGCCTTCCCGGGTCCCTCTGGGGCCAACGTCCTGACTTTC.

The table lists this clonotype with a few counts. V gene TRBV5-6 combines with J gene TRBJ2-2; 10 bases agree with TRBD2. The length of the CDR3 is 16 residues. Germline CDR1 reads SGHDT; CDR2 reads YYEEEE. J gave up 4 bases and V 0 bases, and 3 bases lay outside the gene matches. In DNA form, the CDR3 reads TGTGCCAGCAGCTTGGCTAGCGGGAGCACCACCGGGGAGCTGTTTTTT. This codes for CASSLASGSTTGELFF.

This clonotype came up many times. The chain couples TRBV12-3 or TRBV12-4 to TRBJ2-7; 8 positions match TRBD2. This CDR3 spans 15 amino acids. V lost 6 bases and J lost 5; bases outside the gene matches: 12. Here the CDR3 DNA reads TGTGCCAGCAGCCCAAGCGGGAGCCCCTCGGACGAGCAGTACTTC. Its translation: CASSPSGSPSDEQYF.

This clonotype was found many times. The chain recombines TRBV10-3 with TRBJ2-7; possibly TRBD1 for D (6 bases). V lost 10 bases to trimming and J lost 3 bases, with 19 bases between them. Germline values: CDR1 ENHRY, CDR2 SYGVKD. The CDR3 is made up of 14 amino acids. The CDR3 loop is CATRSQGNLYEQYF. CDR3 DNA: TGTGCCACCAGATCTCAGGGGAATCTCTACGAGCAGTACTTC.

A note on this clonotype: A much larger clonotype is one base distant, so this may be a read error. The V gene is TRBV28, the J gene TRBJ2-1; TRBD2 is a possible D gene (6 bases). Trimming took 10 bases from V and 0 from J, leaving 13 bases between them. Per the germline V gene, CDR1 is MDHEN and CDR2 is SYDVKM. The CDR3 consists of 14 residues. The CDR3 sequence: CATIDGSSYNEQFF. CDR3 DNA sequence: TGTGCCACCATAGACGGGAGCTCCTACAATGAGCAGTTCTTC.

This clonotype was observed at least ten times. This chain uses TRBV19 with TRBJ2-7, with 7 bases lining up with TRBD2. V lost 5 bases and J lost 3; bases outside the gene matches: 10. The CDR3 runs 15 residues. Germline V gives CDR1 LNHDA, CDR2 SQIVND (reference sequence). The CDR3 loop is CASSLGGTAIYEQYF. CDR3 DNA: TGTGCCAGTAGTCTCGGGGGGACGGCCATCTACGAGCAGTACTTC.

This clonotype was counted ten times or more. The chain couples TRBV5-1 to TRBJ2-5; D is unclear. Germline V lookup: CDR1 SGHRS, CDR2 YFSETQ. The CDR3 consists of 13 residues. V lost 4 bases to trimming and J lost 0 bases, with 7 bases between them. The CDR3 reads CASSSMYQETQYF. The CDR3 DNA is TGCGCCAGCAGCAGTATGTACCAAGAGACCCAGTACTTC.

This clonotype has ten or more counts. The genes are TRBV12-3 or TRBV12-4 and TRBJ1-1; D not resolved. With 5 bases removed from V and 6 bases from J, the gap between germline ends came to 7 bases. The CDR3 spans 11 residues. CDR3: CASSRYPEAFF. The CDR3, as DNA: TGTGCCAGCAGTAGATACCCTGAAGCTTTCTTT.

This clonotype was seen many times. V is TRBV29-1 and J is TRBJ2-7; 8 bases align to TRBD2. Trimming took 7 bases from V and 4 from J; bases not matched to a gene: 6. This CDR3 contains 12 residues. Germline CDR1 is SQVTM and CDR2 is ANQGSEA. CDR3 loop: CSGGLGRYEQYF. CDR3 bases: TGCAGCGGGGGACTAGGGAGGTACGAGCAGTACTTC.

This clonotype was observed at least ten times. The CDR3 protein is CASSQSKGAGETEAFF. The CDR3 DNA sequence: TGTGCCAGCAGCCAGTCCAAGGGGGCAGGAGAAACTGAAGCTTTCTTT. This chain connects TRBV12-3 or TRBV12-4 to TRBJ1-1; 7 bases are shared with TRBD1. The junction had 15 bases not matched to a gene; V was cut back by 6 bases and J by 5 bases. The CDR3 totals 16 residues.

Ten or more counts support this clonotype. The chain has TRBV5-1 and TRBJ2-7, with D maybe TRBD1 (5 bases). This CDR3 has 14 residues. V was shortened by 0 bases and J by 7 bases, with 14 bases between the two germline ends. CDR1 SGHRS and CDR2 YFSETQ come from the germline V gene. The chain's CDR3 is CASSLATAQGEQYF. DNA of the CDR3: TGCGCCAGCAGCTTGGCGACGGCTCAGGGAGAGCAGTACTTC.

This clonotype was recorded at least ten times. The chain carries TRBV5-1 and TRBJ1-1, with D unresolved. Trimming cost V 0 bases and J 3 bases, with 9 bases left between them. The CDR3 consists of 14 residues. CDR1 SGHRS and CDR2 YFSETQ come from the germline V gene. This CDR3 is CASSLDGGDTEAFF. DNA of the CDR3: TGCGCCAGCAGCTTGGATGGCGGGGACACTGAAGCTTTCTTT. Filled out from reference TRBV5-1 and TRBJ1-1, the complete variable domain reads KAGVTQTPRYLIKTRGQQVTLSCSPISGHRSVSWYQQTPGQGLQFLFEYFSETQRNKGNFPGRFSGRQFSNSRSEMNVSTLELGDSALYLCASSLDGGDTEAFFGQGTRLTVV.

This chain joins TRBV5-1 and TRBJ2-7, with D hard to call. The V end lost 0 bases, the J end lost 4 bases, and 20 bases lay between the germline ends. Germline values: CDR1 SGHRS, CDR2 YFSETQ. The length of the CDR3 is 17 residues. CDR3 region: CASSLGSGFSVGYEQYF. For the CDR3, the DNA is TGCGCCAGCAGCTTGGGATCTGGGTTTTCAGTGGGGTACGAGCAGTACTTC.